Shown below are 12 T cell receptor beta chains from a single sample sequenced in a study of cytomegalovirus exposure and HLA in healthy donors. PCR used 60 Vbeta primers and 13 Jbeta primers. Assay: immunoSEQ multiplex PCR; the TCRdb copy retains only in-frame clones and omits some. This table holds more than 140,000 clones, roughly 87% found once. Sequenced sample: PBMCs. These receptors were collected from a man younger than 45 in good health and CMV-seropositive.

The rearrangement uses TRBV5-1 and TRBJ1-2; D is undetermined. This CDR3 has 12 amino acids. Germline lookup yields CDR1 SGHRS and CDR2 YFSETQ. Trimming pared 2 bases from V and 4 bases from J, leaving 6 bases between. DNA of the CDR3: TGCGCCAGCAGCTTCGGTCTCTATGGCTACACCTTC. This codes for CASSFGLYGYTF.

This clone was recorded only once. The V and J genes are TRBV27 and TRBJ1-6; unclear D gene. The CDR3 consists of 13 residues. Germline V lookup: CDR1 MNHEY, CDR2 SMNVEV (reference sequence). Trimming left V 0 bases short and J 9 bases short, with 6 bases between. CDR3 DNA sequence: TGTGCCAGCAGTTTATCAGGGAGTTCACCCCTCCACTTT. Protein: CASSLSGSSPLHF.

J is TRBJ2-5 and V is TRBV4-1, with TRBD2 as a possible D gene (6 bases). The CDR3 runs 15 residues. V shed 1 base and J shed 2 bases, with 11 bases lying between them. Germline CDR1 is MGHRA and CDR2 is YSYEKL. CDR3 sequence reads: CASSQAPGLQETQYF. Written as DNA, the CDR3 is TGCGCCAGCAGCCAAGCCCCGGGACTGCAAGAGACCCAGTACTTC.

V gene TRBV19 combines with J gene TRBJ2-3; 9 nucleotides align to TRBD2. The germline CDR1 and CDR2 sequences are LNHDA and SQIVND (reference sequence). Unmatched junction bases numbered 7, after V lost 4 bases and J lost 5 bases. The CDR3 extends over 15 amino acids. The CDR3 sequence: CASSTWTSAQDTQYF. The CDR3 bases are TGTGCCAGTAGTACATGGACTAGCGCGCAAGATACGCAGTATTTT.

This chain connects TRBV15 to TRBJ1-1; perhaps TRBD1 as D (5 bases). The ends were cut back, 3 bases at V and 2 bases at J, with 10 bases in the middle. Germline values: CDR1 LNHNV, CDR2 YYDKDF (reference sequence). The CDR3 loop spans 14 amino acids. In DNA form, the CDR3 reads TGTGCCACCAGCAGGGACACCTTTAACACTGAAGCTTTCTTT. Residues: CATSRDTFNTEAFF.

The chain employs TRBV29-1 and TRBJ1-1; TRBD1 might be the D (6 bases). Germline V gene sequence: CDR1 SQVTM, CDR2 ANQGSEA. The CDR3 is 12 residues long. Trimming took 6 bases from V and 3 from J, leaving 11 bases between them. DNA for the CDR3: TGCAGCGTCTGGACAGCAGACACTGAAGCTTTCTTT. Protein product: CSVWTADTEAFF.

This sequence joins TRBV12-5 and TRBJ2-5, with a possible D match to TRBD2 (5 bases). CDR1 LGHNT and CDR2 FRNRAP come from the germline V gene. V lost 0 bases, J lost 5 bases, and 25 bases lay in between. The CDR3 has 19 amino acids. The CDR3 DNA reads as TGTGCTAGTGGTTTGGTACTCCTCAAGACCAGAGAGGGCTACGAGACCCAGTACTTC. As protein: CASGLVLLKTREGYETQYF. The full variable domain, in which reference TRBV12-5 and TRBJ2-5 provide the parts outside the CDR3, is DARVTQTPRHKVTEMGQEVTMRCQPILGHNTVFWYRQTMMQGLELLAYFRNRAPLDDSGMPKDRFSAEMPDATLATLKIQPSEPRDSAVYFCASGLVLLKTREGYETQYFGPGTRLLVL.

For the CDR3, the DNA is TGTGCCAGCAGCCATAAAGGACAGTACACTGAAGCTTTCTTT. Translating gives CASSHKGQYTEAFF. The gene calls are TRBV7-9 and TRBJ1-1, with TRBD1 as a possible D gene (6 bases). The CDR3 extends over 14 amino acids. V lost 5 bases and J 3 bases, leaving 13 bases between the germline ends. Germline loops: CDR1 SEHNR, CDR2 FQNEAQ (reference sequence).

The chain uses TRBV29-1 and TRBJ2-3; TRBD2 matches at 14 bases. CDR1 is SQVTM and CDR2 is ANQGSEA in the germline V gene. V was pared by 6 bases and J by 6 bases, with 11 bases of the junction left unmatched. The CDR3 runs to 16 residues. The chain's CDR3 is CSVPGTSGGLEDTQYF. The CDR3 DNA follows: TGCAGCGTGCCCGGGACTAGCGGGGGCTTAGAGGATACGCAGTATTTT.

The chain is built from TRBV2 and TRBJ2-5; tentative D call: TRBD2 (5 bases). The CDR3 contains 16 residues. Per the germline V gene, CDR1 is SNHLY and CDR2 is FYNNEI. V lost 1 base and J 5 bases, leaving 17 bases between the germline ends. This CDR3 reads CASSEGAEGEAETQYF. CDR3 nucleotides: TGTGCCAGCAGTGAAGGGGCAGAGGGCGAGGCGGAGACCCAGTACTTC.

This sequence joins TRBV6-5 and TRBJ1-1; TRBD1 aligns across 10 bases. The CDR3 extends over 14 amino acids. With 4 bases clipped from V and 7 bases from J, the junction kept 6 bases outside the gene matches. CDR1 and CDR2 from the germline V gene are MNHEY and SVGAGI. For the CDR3, the DNA is TGTGCCAGCAGTTGGGACAGGGGCGAATTTGAAGCTTTCTTT. As protein: CASSWDRGEFEAFF.

The chain recombines TRBV7-2 with TRBJ2-5; TRBD2 aligns across 9 bases. The CDR3 runs 16 residues. CDR1 SGHTA and CDR2 FQGNSA come from the germline V gene. Trimming took 5 bases from V and 5 from J; bases not matched to a gene: 12. In nucleotides, the CDR3 is TGTGCCAGCAGCAGGGGGGGGCTAGCGGGAAGGGAGACCCAGTACTTC. Its translation is CASSRGGLAGRETQYF.